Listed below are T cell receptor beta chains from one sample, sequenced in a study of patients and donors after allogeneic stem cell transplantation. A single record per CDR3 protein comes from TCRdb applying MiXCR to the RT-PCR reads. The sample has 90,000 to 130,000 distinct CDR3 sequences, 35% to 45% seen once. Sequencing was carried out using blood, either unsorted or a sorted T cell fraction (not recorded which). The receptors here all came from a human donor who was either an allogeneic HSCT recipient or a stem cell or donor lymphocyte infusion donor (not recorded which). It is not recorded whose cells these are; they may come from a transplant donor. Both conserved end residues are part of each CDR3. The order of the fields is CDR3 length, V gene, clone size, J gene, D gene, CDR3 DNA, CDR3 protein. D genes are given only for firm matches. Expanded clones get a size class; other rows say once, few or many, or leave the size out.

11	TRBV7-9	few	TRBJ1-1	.	TGTGCCAGTGTATCAGGGGCTGAAGCTTTCTTT	CASVSGAEAFF
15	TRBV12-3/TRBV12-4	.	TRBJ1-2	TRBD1	TGTGCCAGCAGCTTCCGGGTGGGACAGAGCTATGGCTACACCTTC	CASSFRVGQSYGYTF
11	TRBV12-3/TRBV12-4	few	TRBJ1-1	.	TGTGCCAGCAGTTTAGACCTCCGGGCTTTCTTT	CASSLDLRAFF
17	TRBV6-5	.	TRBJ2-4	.	TGTGCCAGCAGTTACTCGATTAGCGCTCTTGCCAAAAACATTCAGTACTTC	CASSYSISALAKNIQYF
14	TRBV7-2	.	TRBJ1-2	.	TGTGCCAGCAGCCCGCTGGAGGGGCTCTATGGCTACACCTTC	CASSPLEGLYGYTF
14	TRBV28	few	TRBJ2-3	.	TGTGCCAGCAGTGGGGAACTAAGATCAGATACGCAGTATTTT	CASSGELRSDTQYF
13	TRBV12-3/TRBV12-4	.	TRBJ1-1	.	TGTGCCAGTCTGCGTTACGGCGGTACTGAAGCTTTCTTT	CASLRYGGTEAFF
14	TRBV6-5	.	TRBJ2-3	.	TGTGCCAGCAGCAGCTTACGTACCACAGATACGCAGTATTTT	CASSSLRTTDTQYF
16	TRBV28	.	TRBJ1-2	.	TGTGCCAGCAGTTTCTTCAGTAGGGGAGATAGGGGCGGCTACACCTTC	CASSFFSRGDRGGYTF
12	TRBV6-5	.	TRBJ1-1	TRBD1	TGTGCCAGTGGGACAGGGGGGACTGAAGCTTTCTTT	CASGTGGTEAFF
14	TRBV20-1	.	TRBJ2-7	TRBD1	TGCAGTGCTAGAAGGACAGGGGGTTACTACGAGCAGTACTTC	CSARRTGGYYEQYF
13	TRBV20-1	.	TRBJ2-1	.	TGCAGTGCTAGAGATTGGCCACAAAATGAGCAGTTCTTC	CSARDWPQNEQFF
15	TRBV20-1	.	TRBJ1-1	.	TGCAGTGCTAGAGGCCAGGGGTCTCGGAACACTGAAGCTTTCTTT	CSARGQGSRNTEAFF
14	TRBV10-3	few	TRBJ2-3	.	TGTGCCATCAGGCCCCCCTCTCTAACAGATACGCAGTATTTT	CAIRPPSLTDTQYF
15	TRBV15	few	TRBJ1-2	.	TGTGCCACCAGCCGGGACAAAAGGGCCCACTATGGCTACACCTTC	CATSRDKRAHYGYTF
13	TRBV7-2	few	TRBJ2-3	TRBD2	TGTGCCAGCCCGGGACTAGCGTTAGATACGCAGTATTTT	CASPGLALDTQYF